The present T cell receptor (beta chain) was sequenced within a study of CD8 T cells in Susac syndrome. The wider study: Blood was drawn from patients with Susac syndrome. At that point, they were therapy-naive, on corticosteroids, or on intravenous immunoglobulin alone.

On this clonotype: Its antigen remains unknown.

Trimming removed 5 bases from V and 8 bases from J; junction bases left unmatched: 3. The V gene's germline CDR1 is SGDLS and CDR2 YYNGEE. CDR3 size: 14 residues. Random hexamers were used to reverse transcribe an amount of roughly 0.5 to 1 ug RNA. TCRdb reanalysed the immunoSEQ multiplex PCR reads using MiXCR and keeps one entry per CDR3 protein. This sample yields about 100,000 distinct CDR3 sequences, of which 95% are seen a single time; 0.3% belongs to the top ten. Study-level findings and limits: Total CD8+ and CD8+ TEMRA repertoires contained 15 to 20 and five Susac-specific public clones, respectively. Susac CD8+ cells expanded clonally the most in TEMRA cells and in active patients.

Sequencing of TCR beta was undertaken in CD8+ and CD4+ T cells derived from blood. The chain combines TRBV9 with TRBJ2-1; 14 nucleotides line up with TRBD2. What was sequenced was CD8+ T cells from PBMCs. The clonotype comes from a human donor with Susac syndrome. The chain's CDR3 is CASRGTSGGYEQFF. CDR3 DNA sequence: TGTGCCAGCAGAGGGACTAGCGGGGGTTATGAGCAGTTCTTC.